This T cell receptor (beta chain) was sequenced for a study of cytomegalovirus exposure and HLA in healthy donors. Study-wide points: Compared with the approximately 680-donor mean, an Asian-associated ancestry cluster reportedly had fewer N-insertions, according to a later analysis. The authors enumerated over 150 TCR beta chains as linked to cytomegalovirus. Indistinguishability led to the exclusion of some V segments, TRBV6-2 and TRBV6-3 included.

The PCR employed 60 Vbeta primers together with 13 Jbeta primers. Libraries were prepared by immunoSEQ multiplex PCR; TCRdb keeps only in-frame clonotypes and omits some of them. The sample lists roughly 120,000 clones; 63% were seen once. With regard to this clone: Its matching antigen is unknown.

Germline V gives CDR1 SGHTA, CDR2 FQGTGA. The CDR3 has 14 residues. The junction had 10 bases not matched to a gene; V was cut back by 5 bases and J by 7 bases. The clonotype was recovered from a man in his forties in good health and CMV-seropositive. The sequencing sample was made of PBMCs. The chain uses TRBV7-3 and TRBJ1-2, with 7 bases identical to TRBD1. For the CDR3, the DNA is TGTGCCAGCAGCCAGGGGGATACTGTCGGTGGCTACACCTTC. Its protein is CASSQGDTVGGYTF.